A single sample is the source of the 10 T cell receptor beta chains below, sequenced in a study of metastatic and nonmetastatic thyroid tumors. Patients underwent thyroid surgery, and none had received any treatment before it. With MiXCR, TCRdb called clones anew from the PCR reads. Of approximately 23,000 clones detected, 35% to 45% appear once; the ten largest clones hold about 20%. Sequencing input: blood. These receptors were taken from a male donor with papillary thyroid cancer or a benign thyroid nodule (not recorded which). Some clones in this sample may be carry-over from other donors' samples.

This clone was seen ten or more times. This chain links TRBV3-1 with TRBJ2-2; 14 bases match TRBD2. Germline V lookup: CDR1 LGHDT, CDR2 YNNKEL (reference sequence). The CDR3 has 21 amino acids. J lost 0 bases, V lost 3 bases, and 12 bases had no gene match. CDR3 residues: CASSQEGTSGSKAANTGELFF. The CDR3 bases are TGTGCCAGCAGCCAGGAGGGGACTAGCGGGAGTAAAGCCGCGAACACCGGGGAGCTGTTTTTT.

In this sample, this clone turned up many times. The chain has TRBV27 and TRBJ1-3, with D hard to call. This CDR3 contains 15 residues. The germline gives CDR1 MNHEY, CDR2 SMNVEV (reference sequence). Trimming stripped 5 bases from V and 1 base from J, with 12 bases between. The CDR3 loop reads CASSPNFLSGNTIYF. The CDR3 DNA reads TGTGCCAGCAGTCCCAACTTTCTTTCTGGAAACACCATATATTTT.

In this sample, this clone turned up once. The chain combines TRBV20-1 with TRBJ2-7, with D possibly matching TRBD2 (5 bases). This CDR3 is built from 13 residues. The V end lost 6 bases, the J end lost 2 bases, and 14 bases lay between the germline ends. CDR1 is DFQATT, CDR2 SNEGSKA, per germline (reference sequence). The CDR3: CSASEGVTYEQYF. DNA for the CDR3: TGCAGTGCAAGCGAGGGAGTCACCTACGAGCAGTACTTC.

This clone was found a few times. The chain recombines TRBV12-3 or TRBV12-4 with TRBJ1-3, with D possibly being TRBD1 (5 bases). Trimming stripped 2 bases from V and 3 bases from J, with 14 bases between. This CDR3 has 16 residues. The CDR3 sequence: CASSLRVGRDGNTIYF. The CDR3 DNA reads TGTGCCAGCAGTTTAAGGGTTGGCAGGGATGGAAACACCATATATTTT.

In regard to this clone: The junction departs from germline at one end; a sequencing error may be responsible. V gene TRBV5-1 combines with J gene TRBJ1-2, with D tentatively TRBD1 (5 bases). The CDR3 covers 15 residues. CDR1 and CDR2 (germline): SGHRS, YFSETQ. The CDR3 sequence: CAISWGEGTNYGYTF. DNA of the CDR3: TGCGCCATCAGCTGGGGCGAGGGGACTAACTATGGCTACACCTTC.

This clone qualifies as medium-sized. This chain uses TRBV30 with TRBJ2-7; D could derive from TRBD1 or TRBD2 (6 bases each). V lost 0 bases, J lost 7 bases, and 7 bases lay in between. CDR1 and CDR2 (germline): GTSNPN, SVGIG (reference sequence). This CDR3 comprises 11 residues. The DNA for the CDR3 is TGTGCCTGGAGTGTAGGGGGGGAGCAGTACTTC. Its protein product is CAWSVGGEQYF.

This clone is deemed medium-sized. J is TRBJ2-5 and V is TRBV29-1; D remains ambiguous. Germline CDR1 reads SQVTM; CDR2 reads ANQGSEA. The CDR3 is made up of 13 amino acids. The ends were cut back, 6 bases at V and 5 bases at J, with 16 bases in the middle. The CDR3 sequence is CSVEVIVGETQYF. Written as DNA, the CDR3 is TGCAGCGTCGAGGTTATTGTCGGCGAGACCCAGTACTTC.

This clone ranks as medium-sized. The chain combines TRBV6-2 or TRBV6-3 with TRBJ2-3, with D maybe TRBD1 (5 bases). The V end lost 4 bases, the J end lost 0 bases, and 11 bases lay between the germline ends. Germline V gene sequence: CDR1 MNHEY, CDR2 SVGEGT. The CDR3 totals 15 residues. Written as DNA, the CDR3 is TGTGCCAGCAGTTTAGGGGAATTGAGCACAGATACGCAGTATTTT. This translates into CASSLGELSTDTQYF.

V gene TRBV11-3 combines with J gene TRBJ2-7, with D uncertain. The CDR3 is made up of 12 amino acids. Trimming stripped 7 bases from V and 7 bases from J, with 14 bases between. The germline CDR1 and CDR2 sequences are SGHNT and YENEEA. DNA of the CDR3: TGTGCCAGCAACCCCTCGGGCGCGGAGCAGTACTTC. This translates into CASNPSGAEQYF.

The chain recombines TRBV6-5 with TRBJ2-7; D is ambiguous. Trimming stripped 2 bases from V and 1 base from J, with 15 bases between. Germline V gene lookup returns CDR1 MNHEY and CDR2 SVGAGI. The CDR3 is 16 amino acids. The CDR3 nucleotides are TGTGCCAGCAGTTACCCACGGACGGGCGGTTCCTACGAGCAGTACTTC. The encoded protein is CASSYPRTGGSYEQYF.